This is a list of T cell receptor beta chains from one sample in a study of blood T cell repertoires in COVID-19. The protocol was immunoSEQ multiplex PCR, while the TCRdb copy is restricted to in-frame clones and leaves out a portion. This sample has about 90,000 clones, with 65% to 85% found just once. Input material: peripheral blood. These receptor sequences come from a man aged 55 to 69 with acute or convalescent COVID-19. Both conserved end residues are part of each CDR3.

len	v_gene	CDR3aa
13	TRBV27	CASGQGSSYEQYF
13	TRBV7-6	CASSLGGPYEQYF
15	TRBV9	CASSLRDSDNNEQFF
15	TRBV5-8	CASSSGQGPRETQYF
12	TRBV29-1	CSVQDREYGYTF
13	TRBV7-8	CASSPQGRNTIYF
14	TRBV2	CASRAGTGAIGYTF
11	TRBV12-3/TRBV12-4	CASKIGAEAFF
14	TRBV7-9	CASSRGTANTEAFF
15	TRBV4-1	CASSQVPQGAGELFF
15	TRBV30	CAWSVKPGDNQPQHF
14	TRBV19	CASSISGRNGELFF
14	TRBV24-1	CATSGALANYGYTF
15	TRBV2	CARLKGAERYNEQFF
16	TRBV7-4	CASSLDTGYTLYGYTF
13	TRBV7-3	CASSLTGDQPQHF
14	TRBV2	CASSRTGITDTQYF
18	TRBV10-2	CASSEAPLGGGDTDTQYF